Below are 32 T cell receptor beta chains sequenced from a single sample in a study of T cell responses to AZD1222 COVID-19 vaccine. Assay: immunoSEQ multiplex PCR; the TCRdb copy retains only in-frame clones and omits some. The table shows more than 120,000 clones, with more than 85% occurring only once. The starting material was peripheral blood, obtained on day 0 of AZD1222 vaccination. Receptors originate from an adult in good health.

The V gene is TRBV5-1, the J gene TRBJ2-1; D is unclear. V lost 4 bases, J lost 6 bases, and 2 bases lay in between. This CDR3 has 10 residues. Germline CDR1 reads SGHRS; CDR2 reads YFSETQ. The CDR3 DNA follows: TGCGCCAGCAGCGGCAATGAGCAGTTCTTC. As protein: CASSGNEQFF.

This chain joins TRBV6-4 and TRBJ2-5; D remains unclear. CDR3 length: 13 residues. Per the germline V gene, CDR1 is MRHNA and CDR2 is SNTAGT. V was trimmed by 7 bases and J by 5 bases, leaving 14 bases between them. DNA for the CDR3: TGTGCCAGCACCTCTCAAAAAAGGGAGACCCAGTACTTC. This encodes CASTSQKRETQYF.

The V gene is TRBV29-1, the J gene TRBJ2-2; D uncertain. The CDR3 sequence is 13 residues long. CDR1 is SQVTM and CDR2 is ANQGSEA in the germline V gene. Trimming stripped 5 bases from V and 5 bases from J, with 12 bases between. This CDR3 reads CSVKDQATGELFF. In nucleotides, the CDR3 is TGCAGCGTTAAGGACCAGGCGACCGGGGAGCTGTTTTTT.

The chain carries TRBV30 and TRBJ1-5; 7 bases map to TRBD1. Trimming took 0 bases from V and 9 from J; bases not matched to a gene: 14. Germline values: CDR1 GTSNPN, CDR2 SVGIG (reference sequence). The CDR3 has 16 residues. This chain's CDR3 is CAWSVKGGGSGWPQHF. The CDR3 nucleotides read TGTGCCTGGAGTGTAAAGGGAGGGGGCTCGGGGTGGCCCCAGCATTTT.

This rearrangement joins TRBV7-2 to TRBJ1-5; D remains unclear. The CDR3 contains 15 residues. V shed 1 base and J shed 1 base, with 8 bases lying between them. Germline values: CDR1 SGHTA, CDR2 FQGNSA. CDR3 coding DNA: TGTGCCAGCAGCTTAGAGAGGGCAAGCAATCAGCCCCAGCATTTT. Protein: CASSLERASNQPQHF.

This chain links TRBV7-9 with TRBJ2-3; the match to TRBD2 covers 12 bases. Germline CDR1 and CDR2: SEHNR and FQNEAQ (reference sequence). The CDR3 is 15 amino acids. Germline trimming cut 6 bases from V and 6 bases from J; bases unmatched to any gene: 7. This chain's CDR3 is CASRSTSGGGDTQYF. Here the CDR3 DNA reads TGTGCCAGCAGATCGACTAGCGGGGGCGGGGATACGCAGTATTTT.

This clone came up once. The J gene is TRBJ2-1, the V gene TRBV3-1 (or the pseudogene TRBV3-2); the D is unclear. CDR1 is LGHDT, CDR2 YNNKEL, per germline (reference sequence). V was pared by 8 bases and J by 3 bases, with 5 bases between. The CDR3 spans 11 residues. CDR3 bases: TGTGCCAGCGTAGGCTACAATGAGCAGTTCTTC. It codes for CASVGYNEQFF.

About this clone itself: Different DNA sequences within this sample yield the same CDR3. This chain joins TRBV10-3 and TRBJ2-7; no clear D gene. Germline values: CDR1 ENHRY, CDR2 SYGVKD. The CDR3 loop spans 14 amino acids. Deletions cut 0 bases from V and 0 bases from J, with 6 bases between. CDR3 residues: CAISESTDSYEQYF. As DNA, the CDR3 is TGTGCCATCAGTGAGTCGACGGACTCCTACGAGCAGTACTTC.

The chain joins TRBV5-5 to TRBJ2-7; 7 bases match TRBD1. The CDR3 sequence is 15 residues long. Germline V gene sequence: CDR1 SGHKS, CDR2 YYEKEE (reference sequence). J was trimmed by 2 bases and V by 5 bases; bases with no gene match: 10. This CDR3 reads CASSLPGTVPYEQYF. The DNA of the CDR3 is TGTGCCAGCAGTTTACCAGGGACAGTTCCCTACGAGCAGTACTTC.

This chain links TRBV6-5 with TRBJ2-1; perhaps TRBD2 as D (7 bases). The CDR3 extends over 14 amino acids. CDR1 and CDR2 from the germline V gene are MNHEY and SVGAGI. The V end lost 7 bases, the J end lost 5 bases, and 15 bases lay between the germline ends. CDR3 coding DNA: TGTGCCAGCACAATGGGGGGGGCCGACAATGAGCAGTTCTTC. This sequence encodes CASTMGGADNEQFF.

The gene calls are TRBV18 and TRBJ1-4; D is perhaps TRBD1 (5 bases). Trimming removed 2 bases from V and 7 bases from J, with 14 bases in between. This CDR3 has 15 amino acids. Germline CDR1 KGHSH, CDR2 LQKENI. Here the CDR3 reads CASSPDGWRGEKLFF. The CDR3 DNA reads as TGTGCCAGCTCACCAGACGGATGGAGGGGTGAAAAACTGTTTTTT.

CDR3 sequence (DNA): TGTGCCAGCACCCGGGACACGGACACAGATACGCAGTATTTT. Its translation: CASTRDTDTDTQYF. The V and J genes are TRBV6-6 and TRBJ2-3, with D possibly being TRBD1 (6 bases). Trimming took 7 bases from V and 2 from J, leaving 13 bases between them. The CDR3 is made up of 14 amino acids. Germline V gives CDR1 MNHNY, CDR2 SVGAGI (reference sequence).

The V gene is TRBV28, the J gene TRBJ1-1; tentatively, D is TRBD1 (5 bases). The V gene lost 8 bases and the J gene lost 0 bases, with 13 bases spanning the gap. CDR1 is MDHEN and CDR2 is SYDVKM in the germline V gene. The CDR3 runs to 14 residues. The CDR3 nucleotides read TGTGCCAGCGCTAACGGGGCCTTGAACACTGAAGCTTTCTTT. It encodes CASANGALNTEAFF.

This clone was detected only once. The gene calls are TRBV19 and TRBJ1-3; D is unclear. The length of the CDR3 is 14 residues. V lost 6 bases and J 1 base, leaving 10 bases between the germline ends. Germline V gene sequence: CDR1 LNHDA, CDR2 SQIVND (reference sequence). CDR3 region: CASRNTPSGNTIYF. Here the CDR3 DNA reads TGTGCCAGTAGGAATACACCTTCTGGAAACACCATATATTTT.

The chain recombines TRBV19 with TRBJ2-1; 12 bases fit TRBD2. From germline, CDR1 is LNHDA and CDR2 SQIVND (reference sequence). This CDR3 is built from 18 residues. The V gene end was trimmed by 5 bases and the J gene end by 0 bases; junction bases not matched to a gene: 8. This chain's CDR3 is CASSRTSGRTSSYNEQFF. CDR3 DNA: TGTGCCAGTAGTCGCACTAGCGGGAGGACAAGCTCCTACAATGAGCAGTTCTTC.

This clone was recorded only once. V and J are TRBV29-1 and TRBJ2-3, with 8 bases fitting TRBD2. This CDR3 has 15 amino acids. V dropped 1 base and J dropped 5; count of bases not matched to a gene: 8. Germline CDR1 SQVTM, CDR2 ANQGSEA. CDR3 in amino acids: CSVEGTGGPIDTQYF. CDR3 DNA: TGCAGCGTTGAAGGTACGGGGGGGCCAATAGATACGCAGTATTTT.

V and J are TRBV6-5 and TRBJ1-1; 7 bases match TRBD1. Losses at the gene ends were 2 bases for V and 0 bases for J; bases not matched to a gene: 0. The CDR3 spans 14 residues. The V gene's germline CDR1 is MNHEY and CDR2 SVGAGI. For the CDR3, the DNA is TGTGCCAGCAGTTACGGGACAGTGAACACTGAAGCTTTCTTT. Translating gives CASSYGTVNTEAFF.

V gene TRBV30 combines with J gene TRBJ1-1; no clear D gene. Germline CDR1 is GTSNPN and CDR2 is SVGIG (reference sequence). V lost 5 bases and J lost 0, with 7 bases in between. The CDR3 loop spans 12 amino acids. CDR3 in amino acids: CAWGLMNTEAFF. In DNA form, the CDR3 reads TGTGCCTGGGGACTTATGAACACTGAAGCTTTCTTT.

This chain connects TRBV12-3 or TRBV12-4 to TRBJ1-2, with TRBD1 identical over 7 bases. The CDR3 length is 12 residues. Losses at the gene ends were 6 bases for V and 6 bases for J; bases not matched to a gene: 4. CDR3: CASSRTGDGYTF. Here the CDR3 DNA reads TGTGCCAGCAGCCGTACAGGGGATGGCTACACCTTC.

This sequence joins TRBV5-1 and TRBJ1-3; D might be TRBD1 (5 bases). CDR1 and CDR2 (germline): SGHRS, YFSETQ. The CDR3 loop spans 14 amino acids. V lost 3 bases, J lost 0 bases, and 7 bases lay in between. The CDR3 loop reads CASSSDISGNTIYF. In DNA form, the CDR3 reads TGCGCCAGCAGCTCGGACATCTCTGGAAACACCATATATTTT.

The J gene is TRBJ2-7, the V gene TRBV30; D might be TRBD2 (5 bases). From germline, CDR1 is GTSNPN and CDR2 SVGIG (reference sequence). The CDR3 has 14 residues. CDR3 nucleotide sequence: TGTGCTTCCAGTGAGGGCGGCCCTGTGAACGAGCAGTACTTC. Protein product: CASSEGGPVNEQYF.

The chain uses TRBV27 and TRBJ1-1; D is unclear. Germline assignment: CDR1 MNHEY and CDR2 SMNVEV (reference sequence). Trimming pared 3 bases from V and 1 base from J, leaving 6 bases between. The CDR3 runs to 13 residues. DNA for the CDR3: TGTGCCAGCAGTTTCAGTGGGAACACTGAAGCTTTCTTT. Residues: CASSFSGNTEAFF.

The CDR3 DNA reads as TGTGCCAGCAGCTTCCCGACTAGCGGGAGGGCCAAGGAGACCCAGTACTTC. The encoded protein is CASSFPTSGRAKETQYF. V gene TRBV7-8 combines with J gene TRBJ2-5, with 14 bases matching TRBD2. With V trimmed by 3 bases and J by 5 bases, 8 bases remained unmatched. In germline, CDR1 is SGHVS, CDR2 FQNEAQ. The CDR3 consists of 17 residues.

The rearrangement links TRBV5-1 to TRBJ2-2, with D uncertain. Germline lookup yields CDR1 SGHRS and CDR2 YFSETQ. V shed 3 bases and J shed 2 bases, with 11 bases lying between them. The CDR3 contains 15 residues. Here the CDR3 reads CASSSATANTGELFF. CDR3 DNA sequence: TGCGCCAGCAGCTCTGCGACGGCTAACACCGGGGAGCTGTTTTTT.

There are a few counts of this clone. The V call is TRBV10-3, the J call TRBJ2-7; D may be TRBD1 (6 bases). Germline loops: CDR1 ENHRY, CDR2 SYGVKD. Trimming removed 7 bases from V and 6 bases from J, with 13 bases in between. This CDR3 has 12 residues. The CDR3 DNA sequence: TGTGCCATCACCCCCACAGGGAGCGAGCAGTACTTC. It is translated as CAITPTGSEQYF.

The chain is built from TRBV7-9 and TRBJ2-5, with unresolved D. The CDR3 has 14 residues. Per the germline V gene, CDR1 is SEHNR and CDR2 is FQNEAQ (reference sequence). V was clipped by 9 bases and J by 0 bases, with 14 bases between them. CDR3 coding DNA: TGTGCCAGTATATCTACGCGGTACCAAGAGACCCAGTACTTC. Protein sequence: CASISTRYQETQYF.

V usage is TRBV5-1 and J usage is TRBJ1-1, with D possibly matching TRBD1 (6 bases). Trimming took off 3 bases at V and 4 bases at J, with 13 bases between the two ends. Germline-derived CDR1 and CDR2 are SGHRS and YFSETQ. The CDR3 consists of 14 residues. This chain's CDR3 is CASSSSGAGTEAFF. The CDR3 bases are TGCGCCAGCAGCTCCTCGGGGGCGGGCACTGAAGCTTTCTTT.

In this sample, this clone turned up once. The genes are TRBV7-2 and TRBJ2-7, with D perhaps being TRBD1 or TRBD2 (5 bases each). In germline, CDR1 is SGHTA, CDR2 FQGNSA. The ends were cut back, 2 bases at V and 0 bases at J, with 11 bases in the middle. This CDR3 has 15 amino acids. This chain's CDR3 is CASSLSGTSSYEQYF. The CDR3 nucleotides read TGTGCCAGCAGCTTATCCGGGACCAGCTCCTACGAGCAGTACTTC.

The V call is TRBV6-5, the J call TRBJ2-3; the D gene is possibly TRBD1 (6 bases). Trimming took 6 bases from V and 6 from J, leaving 16 bases between them. The CDR3 runs to 14 residues. Germline CDR1 and CDR2: MNHEY and SVGAGI. CDR3 loop: CASRIEVGADTQYF. The CDR3 nucleotides read TGTGCCAGCAGAATAGAGGTGGGGGCGGATACGCAGTATTTT.

Comment on this clone: Other nucleotide sequences in the sample specify the same CDR3. The gene calls are TRBV5-1 and TRBJ2-1; D is unresolved. Deletions cut 0 bases from V and 5 bases from J, with 6 bases between. This CDR3 spans 13 amino acids. Germline loops: CDR1 SGHRS, CDR2 YFSETQ. CDR3 DNA: TGCGCCAGCAGCTTGGAAGGGCACAATGAGCAGTTCTTC. This sequence encodes CASSLEGHNEQFF.

The chain has TRBV7-4 and TRBJ1-6; D is unresolved. CDR3 length: 12 residues. V was cut by 5 bases and J by 5 bases, with 4 bases left in between. Per germline, CDR1 SGHVT and CDR2 SQSDAQ. The CDR3 DNA is TGTGCCAGCAGCCCCAATAATTCACCCCTCCACTTT. The encoded protein is CASSPNNSPLHF.

This clone is medium-sized in the sample. This sequence joins TRBV21-1 and TRBJ1-2. TRBV21-1 is a pseudogene. The CDR3 consists of 16 residues. Here the CDR3 DNA reads TGTGCCAGCAGCAAAGCGGCGAGGCTTACTAACTATGGCTACACCTTC. Its protein is CASSKAARLTNYGYTF.